This T cell receptor (beta chain) was identified during a study of cytomegalovirus exposure and HLA in healthy donors. About the research overall: Counted in an early data release were about 85 million unique TCRs from HLA-typed donors.

Vbeta (60) and Jbeta (13) primers were used in the PCR. Assay: immunoSEQ multiplex PCR; the TCRdb copy retains only in-frame clones and omits some. The sample records 200,000 to 250,000 clones, 75% to 85% being singletons. This CDR3 contains 14 residues. The V gene lost 5 bases and the J gene lost 2 bases, with 11 bases spanning the gap. Looked up from germline, CDR1 is MNHEY and CDR2 is SMNVEV (reference sequence). As regards this clone: Its target is unknown.

Study-level points and caveats: It was shown in a later analysis that HLA-associated TCR beta chains were more clonally expanded than other, equally common chains.

The rearrangement joins TRBV27 to TRBJ2-3; no firm D call. The sample comprised PBMCs. The clonotype originates from a woman aged 40 to 50 in good health and CMV-seronegative. Here the CDR3 reads CASSLDTPTDTQYF. DNA of the CDR3: TGTGCCAGCAGTCTCGACACCCCCACAGATACGCAGTATTTT.